Listed here are 20 T cell receptor beta chains from one sample, sequenced in a study of patients and donors after allogeneic stem cell transplantation. A single record per CDR3 protein comes from TCRdb applying MiXCR to the RT-PCR reads. The data show some 960,000 distinct CDR3 sequences, more than 15% seen once. Sequencing input: blood, either unsorted or a sorted T cell fraction (not recorded which). These receptors originate from a human donor who was either an allogeneic HSCT recipient or a stem cell or donor lymphocyte infusion donor (not recorded which). It is not recorded whose cells these are; they may come from a transplant donor.

The rearrangement links TRBV30 to TRBJ2-6; TRBD2 agrees at 13 bases. Germline assignment: CDR1 GTSNPN and CDR2 SVGIG (reference sequence). Trimming removed 7 bases from V and 2 bases from J; junction bases left unmatched: 5. The CDR3 length is 16 residues. CDR3 in DNA: TGTGCCTCTCGAGGACTAGCGGGAGCTGGGGCCAACGTCCTGACTTTC. This translates into CASRGLAGAGANVLTF.

The J gene is TRBJ2-3, the V gene TRBV4-3; 12 positions agree with TRBD2. V trimming: 1 base; J trimming: 4 bases; junction bases outside the gene matches: 3. CDR3 length equals 16 residues. CDR1 LGHNA and CDR2 YSLEER come from the germline V gene. In DNA, the CDR3 is TGCGCCAGCAGCCAAGTTCTAGCGGGGGGGGCAGATACGCAGTATTTT. Its protein product is CASSQVLAGGADTQYF.

The chain joins TRBV13 to TRBJ2-3, with 7 bases fitting TRBD2. V dropped 0 bases and J dropped 4; count of bases not matched to a gene: 13. Germline CDR1 PRHDT, CDR2 FYEKMQ (reference sequence). The CDR3 has 18 residues. The CDR3 nucleotides read TGTGCCAGCAGCTTAGGCTCGGCAGCGGGACTTTTCGCAGATACGCAGTATTTT. Translation: CASSLGSAAGLFADTQYF.

The rearrangement uses TRBV27 and TRBJ2-5, with D possibly being TRBD2 (5 bases). The germline gives CDR1 MNHEY, CDR2 SMNVEV (reference sequence). The CDR3 is made up of 15 amino acids. The germline V and J ends were trimmed by 2 bases and 1 base, with 11 bases remaining between them. CDR3 region: CASSLGRDRQETQYF. CDR3 coding DNA: TGTGCCAGCAGTTTAGGACGGGATCGCCAAGAGACCCAGTACTTC.

This rearrangement joins TRBV9 to TRBJ1-4; TRBD1 agrees at 7 bases. The germline gives CDR1 SGDLS, CDR2 YYNGEE. The CDR3 consists of 15 residues. V was clipped by 0 bases and J by 5 bases; unmatched bases: 4. CDR3 coding DNA: TGTGCCAGCAGCGTAGACGACAGGGTGAATGAAAAACTGTTTTTT. Translating gives CASSVDDRVNEKLFF.

This clonotype was counted a few times. This chain's CDR3 is CASSLAGAEETQYF. CDR3 nucleotides: TGTGCCAGCAGCTTAGCGGGGGCCGAGGAGACCCAGTACTTC. This chain connects TRBV7-9 to TRBJ2-5, with D perhaps matching TRBD1 (6 bases). The germline V and J ends were trimmed by 0 bases and 5 bases, with 10 bases remaining between them. The CDR3 length is 14 residues. The germline gives CDR1 SEHNR, CDR2 FQNEAQ (reference sequence).

This clonotype was seen more than once but under ten times. The chain carries TRBV7-9 and TRBJ2-5; a weak D match, TRBD2 (7 bases). The CDR3 sequence is 15 residues long. V was pared by 5 bases and J by 5 bases, with 18 bases between. Per germline, CDR1 SEHNR and CDR2 FQNEAQ (reference sequence). DNA for the CDR3: TGTGCCAGCAGCCCTAGCCGGGGGGCCCTTGAGACCCAGTACTTC. It translates to CASSPSRGALETQYF.

This chain links TRBV2 with TRBJ2-7, with TRBD2 identical over 11 bases. The trim removed 5 bases at V and 4 bases at J, leaving 7 bases unmatched. The length of the CDR3 is 15 residues. Germline V lookup: CDR1 SNHLY, CDR2 FYNNEI. CDR3 sequence (DNA): TGTGCCAGCAGTCCGACTAGCGGGAAAGGATACGAGCAGTACTTC. Translation: CASSPTSGKGYEQYF.

The chain uses TRBV11-2 and TRBJ1-3; possible D gene TRBD1, 5 bases. Germline lookup yields CDR1 SGHAT and CDR2 FQNNGV. The CDR3 loop spans 17 amino acids. V lost 5 bases and J lost 0, with 17 bases in between. This chain's CDR3 is CASSGGHSGDSGNTIYF. The CDR3 bases are TGTGCCAGCAGCGGAGGACACTCGGGGGACTCTGGAAACACCATATATTTT.

The sample holds a few counts of this clonotype. The chain employs TRBV7-2 and TRBJ2-3; D gene unclear. CDR3 length: 12 residues. Germline V gives CDR1 SGHTA, CDR2 FQGNSA. V lost 8 bases and J lost 6, with 12 bases in between. DNA for the CDR3: TGTGCCAGCTCCTCCCGGGTGGATACGCAGTATTTT. Translation: CASSSRVDTQYF.

The chain has TRBV6-1 and TRBJ2-3; D gene unclear. The CDR3 extends over 15 amino acids. Between the trimmed V and J ends, which lost 3 bases and 2 bases, there was a span of 12 bases. CDR1 is MNHNS and CDR2 is SASEGT in the germline V gene. CDR3 bases: TGTGCCAGCAGTGAGGGTTATTCTATCACAGATACGCAGTATTTT. This codes for CASSEGYSITDTQYF.

This clonotype was observed a handful of times. This rearrangement joins TRBV24-1 to TRBJ1-5; 9 nucleotides agree with TRBD1. This CDR3 comprises 17 residues. Germline CDR1 and CDR2: KGHDR and SFDVKD. Germline trimming cut 2 bases from V and 4 bases from J; bases unmatched to any gene: 8. The CDR3 coding sequence is TGTGCCACCAGTGATTGGCGGGGGACAGGGCATAATCAGCCCCAGCATTTT. Encoded protein: CATSDWRGTGHNQPQHF.

This clonotype was found a few times. The rearrangement uses TRBV12-3 or TRBV12-4 and TRBJ1-4; D uncertain. The CDR3 has 11 residues. The V end lost 11 bases, the J end lost 10 bases, and 14 bases lay between the germline ends. The CDR3 sequence is CAARRRGKLFF. In DNA, the CDR3 is TGTGCCGCCCGACGACGGGGAAAACTGTTTTTT.

The table lists this clonotype with a few counts. This chain uses TRBV6-5 with TRBJ1-6, with a possible D match to TRBD1 (5 bases). This CDR3 comprises 14 residues. The V end lost 1 base, the J end lost 8 bases, and 9 bases lay between the germline ends. Germline lookup yields CDR1 MNHEY and CDR2 SVGAGI. CDR3 protein: CASSYFQGDSPLHF. As DNA, the CDR3 is TGTGCCAGCAGTTACTTCCAGGGAGATTCACCCCTCCACTTT.

This chain connects TRBV12-3 or TRBV12-4 to TRBJ2-5; TRBD2 aligns across 15 bases. The CDR3 totals 17 residues. Germline trimming cut 1 base from V and 5 bases from J; bases unmatched to any gene: 5. Written as DNA, the CDR3 is TGTGCCAGCAGTTTAGGTGGGACTAGCGGGGGGTGGGAGACCCAGTACTTC. This sequence encodes CASSLGGTSGGWETQYF.

This chain uses TRBV7-9 with TRBJ1-1, with a tentative D call TRBD1 (5 bases). V gave up 4 bases and J gave up 6 bases, with 15 bases separating them. The germline V gene encodes CDR1 SEHNR and CDR2 FQNEAQ (reference sequence). The CDR3 covers 14 residues. The CDR3 sequence: CASSSGNRLPEAFF. The CDR3 region has the DNA TGTGCCAGCAGCTCCGGGAACAGGTTACCTGAAGCTTTCTTT.

This clonotype was seen a few times. The gene calls are TRBV7-9 and TRBJ2-3; 8 bases align to TRBD1. Trimming removed 5 bases from V and 4 bases from J; junction bases left unmatched: 11. The CDR3 length is 16 residues. Germline CDR1 is SEHNR and CDR2 is FQNEAQ (reference sequence). CDR3 amino acids: CASSPHFGQGPDTQYF. The DNA of the CDR3 is TGTGCCAGCAGCCCTCACTTCGGACAGGGCCCAGATACGCAGTATTTT.

The sample holds a few counts of this clonotype. The V gene is TRBV29-1, the J gene TRBJ2-7, with 8 bases aligning to TRBD2. The CDR3 loop spans 14 amino acids. CDR1 is SQVTM, CDR2 ANQGSEA, per germline. V trimming: 4 bases; J trimming: 0 bases; junction bases outside the gene matches: 5. In nucleotides, the CDR3 is TGCAGCGTTGTCCAGCGGGAGACCTCCTACGAGCAGTACTTC. This encodes CSVVQRETSYEQYF.

The chain couples TRBV7-6 to TRBJ2-7; D might be TRBD2 (5 bases). Germline CDR1 and CDR2: SGHVS and FNYEAQ. CDR3 size: 14 residues. Trimming took off 6 bases at V and 2 bases at J, with 14 bases between the two ends. DNA of the CDR3: TGTGCCAGCAGTTCTCCGGGAAGTCCCTACGAGCAGTACTTC. Encoded protein: CASSSPGSPYEQYF.

This chain joins TRBV7-3 and TRBJ2-1, with 8 bases matching TRBD1. The CDR3 covers 14 residues. V trimming: 1 base; J trimming: 5 bases; junction bases outside the gene matches: 1. CDR1 SGHTA and CDR2 FQGTGA come from the germline V gene. The CDR3 coding sequence is TGTGCCAGCAGCTTAAACAGGGGGAACAATGAGCAGTTCTTC. Amino acid sequence: CASSLNRGNNEQFF. The entire variable domain, with the rest obtained from reference TRBV7-3 and TRBJ2-1, is as follows: GAGVSQTPSNKVTEKGKYVELRCDPISGHTALYWYRQSLGQGPEFLIYFQGTGAADDSGLPNDRFFAVRPEGSVSTLKIQRTERGDSAVYLCASSLNRGNNEQFFGPGTRLTVL.